A single T cell receptor (beta chain) is shown here with its context. As yet, its antigen is unknown. Original methodology: Productive clonotypes were detectable down to 2.59 x 10-5 frequency. TCRdb keeps only in-frame clones here, not all; method: immunoSEQ multiplex PCR. The V and J calls and clone size are taken from that table; D and trimming were inferred from the DNA. Of 37,000 or so clones in the sample, roughly 85% were seen once. The CDR3 contains 15 residues. Germline trimming cut 3 bases from V and 3 bases from J; bases unmatched to any gene: 3. Germline assignment: CDR1 SGHNT and CDR2 YYREEE (reference sequence). The data were taken from a study of STAT5B mutations in CD4+ large granular lymphocyte leukemia. General observations from the study: 25% of private leukemic clonotypes occurred rarely in other patients' non-leukemic repertoires.

The rearrangement links TRBV5-4 to TRBJ2-2; 9 positions agree with TRBD1. The source is a human donor in good health. Sequencing used CD4+ T cells from blood buffy coats. The CDR3 spells CASSSQGAYTGELFF. The CDR3 DNA follows: TGTGCCAGCAGCTCACAGGGGGCTTACACCGGGGAGCTGTTTTTT.